Listed below are T cell receptor beta chains from one sample, sequenced in a study of T cell responses to AZD1222 COVID-19 vaccine. Clones were read by immunoSEQ multiplex PCR, and TCRdb kept only the in-frame ones, dropping some. The profile shows 130,000 to 150,000 clones, 70% to 90% of them singletons. The sample here was peripheral blood, taken 28 days after the second AZD1222 dose. These receptors all stem from an adult who received the AZD1222 COVID-19 vaccine. Both conserved end residues are part of each CDR3. D genes are given only for firm matches. Clone size appears in some rows only: once, few, many, or a class for an expanded clone.

D	V	J	size	CDR3	DNA
TRBD1	TRBV5-1	TRBJ1-1	-	CASSFTGGGGTEAFF	TGCGCCAGCAGCTTCACAGGGGGCGGCGGCACTGAAGCTTTCTTT
-	TRBV10-3	TRBJ2-2	-	CAIVSSFPGELFF	TGTGCCATCGTATCTAGCTTCCCCGGGGAGCTGTTTTTT
TRBD1	TRBV19	TRBJ1-1	-	CASGTGGAFF	TGTGCCAGTGGTACAGGGGGGGCTTTCTTT
TRBD2	TRBV28	TRBJ2-1	-	CASSPLANEGNEQFF	TGTGCCAGCAGTCCACTAGCGAACGAGGGCAATGAGCAGTTCTTC
-	TRBV2	TRBJ2-3	-	CASSDLGITSTDTQYF	TGTGCCAGCAGTGATCTTGGAATTACTAGCACAGATACGCAGTATTTT
TRBD1	TRBV2	TRBJ1-1	-	CASNSQGENTEAFF	TGTGCCAGCAACTCCCAGGGGGAGAACACTGAAGCTTTCTTT
TRBD1	TRBV4-1	TRBJ1-6	-	CASSQPGTGVNSPLHF	TGCGCCAGCAGCCAACCCGGGACAGGGGTGAATTCACCCCTCCACTTT
TRBD1	TRBV10-2	TRBJ2-7	-	CASSDSGQGYEQYF	TGCGCCAGCAGTGACTCGGGACAGGGCTACGAGCAGTACTTC
-	TRBV9	TRBJ1-4	-	CASSVKGTNEKLFF	TGTGCCAGCAGCGTAAAGGGTACCAATGAAAAACTGTTTTTT
TRBD1	TRBV3-1/TRBV3-2	TRBJ1-2	-	CASSQDRGQGYTF	TGTGCCAGCAGCCAAGACAGGGGGCAAGGCTACACCTTC
-	TRBV15	TRBJ1-1	once	CATSEQGNTEAFF	TGTGCCACCAGCGAACAGGGGAACACTGAAGCTTTCTTT
TRBD2	TRBV11-3	TRBJ2-1	few	CASSSQREGANEQFF	TGTGCCAGCAGCTCCCAGCGGGAAGGGGCCAATGAGCAGTTCTTC
-	TRBV29-1	TRBJ2-5	-	CSVADGAETQYF	TGCAGCGTGGCTGACGGGGCAGAGACCCAGTACTTC
TRBD2	TRBV11-3	TRBJ2-1	-	CASSLRREGEQFF	TGTGCCAGCAGCTTGAGGCGGGAGGGTGAGCAGTTCTTC
-	TRBV6-5	TRBJ1-4	-	CASRRNEKLFF	TGTGCCAGCAGACGAAATGAAAAACTGTTTTTT
-	TRBV30	TRBJ1-4	-	CAWGGWNADEKLFF	TGTGCCTGGGGAGGTTGGAATGCGGATGAAAAACTGTTTTTT
-	TRBV19	TRBJ1-6	-	CASANPGRGGSPLHF	TGTGCCAGTGCGAACCCCGGCAGGGGTGGTTCACCCCTCCACTTT
-	TRBV9	TRBJ1-4	-	CASSVRDTEKLFF	TGTGCCAGCAGCGTGAGGGACACTGAAAAACTGTTTTTT
-	TRBV14	TRBJ2-5	once	CASSHSETQYF	TGTGCCAGCAGCCACAGTGAGACCCAGTACTTC
-	TRBV5-1	TRBJ1-1	-	CASSLGVTTPTEAFF	TGCGCCAGCAGCTTGGGTGTGACAACGCCCACTGAAGCTTTCTTT
-	TRBV4-2	TRBJ1-4	-	CASSQDLWGIATNEKLFF	TGTGCCAGCAGCCAAGATCTTTGGGGGATTGCCACTAATGAAAAACTGTTTTTT
-	TRBV20-1	TRBJ2-3	-	CSASGGTGGTDTQYF	TGCAGTGCTAGTGGTGGAACAGGCGGCACAGATACGCAGTATTTT
TRBD2	TRBV7-8	TRBJ2-1	few	CASSSSGLAGGNEQFF	TGTGCCAGCAGCTCATCGGGACTAGCGGGAGGTAATGAGCAGTTCTTC
-	TRBV14	TRBJ1-1	-	CASSRLGENTEAFF	TGTGCCAGCAGCCGACTAGGGGAGAACACTGAAGCTTTCTTT
-	TRBV5-1	TRBJ2-4	-	CASSVVGAKNIQYF	TGCGCCAGCAGCGTGGTGGGCGCCAAAAACATTCAGTACTTC
-	TRBV3-1/TRBV3-2	TRBJ2-1	-	CASSPLPGSALNEQFF	TGTGCCAGCAGCCCCCTTCCGGGAAGCGCCTTGAATGAGCAGTTCTTC
-	TRBV27	TRBJ2-3	-	CASSLESFLKTIHTQYF	TGTGCCAGCAGTTTAGAATCTTTCCTAAAGACCATACATACGCAGTATTTT
TRBD1	TRBV19	TRBJ1-3	-	CASTIGTGSYAGNTIYF	TGTGCCAGTACCATAGGGACAGGCTCTTACGCTGGAAACACCATATATTTT
-	TRBV12-5	TRBJ2-2	-	CASGFASAGELFF	TGTGCTAGTGGTTTCGCGAGCGCCGGGGAGCTGTTTTTT